These 5 T cell receptor beta chains originate from one sample sequenced in a study of OX40 agonist ivuxolimab in advanced cancers. TCRdb's table, derived via immunoSEQ multiplex PCR, lists solely in-frame clones and lacks some. Of under 75,000 clones in the sample, around 81% were seen once. The sequencing used CD4+ or CD8+ T cells sorted from blood, collected in a trial of the OX40 agonist ivuxolimab. These receptors were taken from an adult with an advanced solid tumor such as melanoma, head and neck, liver or kidney cancer.

The chain recombines TRBV5-1 with TRBJ2-1; the D gene could be TRBD1 or TRBD2 (5 bases each). This CDR3 contains 15 residues. V was clipped by 2 bases and J by 4 bases, with 13 bases between them. The germline gives CDR1 SGHRS, CDR2 YFSETQ. The CDR3: CASSFGGGPYNEQFF. CDR3 DNA sequence: TGCGCCAGCAGCTTTGGTGGGGGTCCTTACAATGAGCAGTTCTTC. Drawing the rest from reference TRBV5-1 and TRBJ2-1, the complete variable domain is KAGVTQTPRYLIKTRGQQVTLSCSPISGHRSVSWYQQTPGQGLQFLFEYFSETQRNKGNFPGRFSGRQFSNSRSEMNVSTLELGDSALYLCASSFGGGPYNEQFFGPGTRLTVL.

CDR3 sequence: CSADRAYNEQFF. The CDR3 DNA follows: TGCAGCGCTGACAGGGCCTACAATGAGCAGTTCTTC. The rearrangement joins TRBV29-1 to TRBJ2-1, with 7 positions matching TRBD1. Looked up from germline, CDR1 is SQVTM and CDR2 is ANQGSEA. CDR3 size: 12 residues. Germline trimming cut 7 bases from V and 2 bases from J; bases unmatched to any gene: 2.

This chain uses TRBV30 with TRBJ1-6; D is perhaps TRBD1 (5 bases). V lost 3 bases and J lost 4, with 10 bases in between. The CDR3 is 14 residues long. The germline gives CDR1 GTSNPN, CDR2 SVGIG (reference sequence). For the CDR3, the DNA is TGTGCCTGGAGGGGGCCCGCTTATAATTCACCCCTCCACTTT. Its translation is CAWRGPAYNSPLHF.

The gene calls are TRBV18 and TRBJ2-6; 8 nucleotides match TRBD2. Losses at the gene ends were 3 bases for V and 0 bases for J; bases not matched to a gene: 7. The germline CDR1 and CDR2 sequences are KGHSH and LQKENI. The CDR3 loop spans 18 amino acids. CDR3 in DNA: TGTGCCAGCTCACCCTCCCCGGGGGGGGTCTCTGGGGCCAACGTCCTGACTTTC. Translation gives CASSPSPGGVSGANVLTF.

This chain uses TRBV2 with TRBJ2-6; D uncertain. V lost 1 base and J 2 bases, leaving 9 bases between the germline ends. Germline loops: CDR1 SNHLY, CDR2 FYNNEI. CDR3 length: 16 residues. The CDR3 sequence is CASSEGGGAGANVLTF. In nucleotides, the CDR3 is TGTGCCAGCAGTGAAGGGGGTGGAGCTGGGGCCAACGTCCTGACTTTC. Based on the CDR3 plus reference TRBV2 and TRBJ2-6, the full variable domain is EPEVTQTPSHQVTQMGQEVILRCVPISNHLYFYWYRQILGQKVEFLVSFYNNEISEKSEIFDDQFSVERPDGSNFTLKIRSTKLEDSAMYFCASSEGGGAGANVLTFGAGSRLTVL.